This T cell receptor (beta chain) was documented in a study of blood T cell repertoires in COVID-19. Across the study: Specimens from acute and convalescent COVID-19 originated in the United States, Italy and Spain.

Under the authors' procedure: Reference gene primer amplification in the assay estimated nucleated cell counts. Only in-frame clones appear in the TCRdb table, and some are missing; sequencing was by immunoSEQ multiplex PCR. For V, J and clone size, that table is used; D and trimming come from the DNA. The data contain a few hundred thousand clones, around 85% of them seen just once; the ten biggest clones take up roughly 3.6%. The V gene's germline CDR1 is KGHDR and CDR2 SFDVKD. This CDR3 is built from 14 residues. The junction had 4 bases not matched to a gene; V was cut back by 5 bases and J by 5 bases.

Specimen: peripheral blood. V is TRBV24-1 and J is TRBJ2-2; 7 bases align to TRBD2. This sequence was found in a woman aged 18-29 years with acute or convalescent COVID-19. DNA of the CDR3: TGTGCCACCAGTGTCCGGGGGGATACCGGGGAGCTGTTTTTT. Translation: CATSVRGDTGELFF.